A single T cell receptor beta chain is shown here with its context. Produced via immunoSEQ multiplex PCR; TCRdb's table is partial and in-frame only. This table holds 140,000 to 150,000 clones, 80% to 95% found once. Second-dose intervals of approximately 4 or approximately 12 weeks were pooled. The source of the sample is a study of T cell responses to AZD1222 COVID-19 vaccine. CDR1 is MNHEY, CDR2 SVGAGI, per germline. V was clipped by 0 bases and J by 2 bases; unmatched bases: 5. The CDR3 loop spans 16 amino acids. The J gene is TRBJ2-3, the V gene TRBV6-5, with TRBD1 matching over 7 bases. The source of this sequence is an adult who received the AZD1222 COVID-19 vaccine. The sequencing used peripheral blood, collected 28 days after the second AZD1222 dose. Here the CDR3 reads CASSYSDRAPTDTQYF. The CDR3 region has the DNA TGTGCCAGCAGTTACTCTGACAGGGCACCCACAGATACGCAGTATTTT.